The rows below give T cell receptor beta chains drawn from one sample of a study of blood T cell repertoires in COVID-19. Produced via immunoSEQ multiplex PCR; TCRdb's table is partial and in-frame only. The table includes about 74,000 clones, 90% detected once. Specimen: peripheral blood. The receptors were gathered from a human donor in a cohort sampled during active COVID-19. Both conserved end residues are part of each CDR3. D genes are given only for firm matches. Not all rows give a size; the values are once, few, many and, for expanded clones, a class.

CDR3	DNA	V	length	J	D	size
CASSQDWRAPGGPQHF	TGCGCCAGCAGCCAAGATTGGCGAGCGCCGGGGGGGCCCCAGCATTTT	TRBV4-3	16	TRBJ1-5	NA	NA
CASSRLAGGSTDTQYF	TGTGCCAGCAGCCGACTAGCGGGAGGTAGTACAGATACGCAGTATTTT	TRBV3-1/TRBV3-2	16	TRBJ2-3	TRBD2	NA
CASSPVGGIEAFF	TGTGCCAGCTCACCGGTAGGAGGGATTGAAGCTTTCTTT	TRBV18	13	TRBJ1-1	NA	NA
CASSLSGRVYEQYF	TGTGCCAGCAGTTTAAGCGGGAGGGTATACGAGCAGTACTTC	TRBV28	14	TRBJ2-7	TRBD2	NA
CSASQGPGETQYF	TGCAGTGCTAGTCAGGGGCCAGGGGAGACCCAGTACTTC	TRBV20-1	13	TRBJ2-5	NA	NA
CASSLGWEDYEQYF	TGCGCCAGCAGCTTGGGATGGGAGGACTACGAGCAGTACTTC	TRBV5-1	14	TRBJ2-7	NA	NA
CSASPRRGGAQYF	TGCAGTGCTAGTCCTAGAAGGGGGGGAGCCCAGTACTTC	TRBV20-1	13	TRBJ2-5	NA	NA
CASSASGTGSSYEQYF	TGTGCCAGCAGTGCATCCGGGACAGGGAGCTCCTACGAGCAGTACTTC	TRBV28	16	TRBJ2-7	TRBD1	NA
CASSQDERTSPNTGELFF	TGCGCCAGCAGCCAAGATGAGAGGACTAGCCCGAACACCGGGGAGCTGTTTTTT	TRBV4-3	18	TRBJ2-2	TRBD2	NA
CASSEGAVIDEQYF	TGTGCCAGCAGTGAGGGGGCTGTGATCGACGAGCAGTACTTC	TRBV6-1	14	TRBJ2-7	NA	NA
CASSARGEQYF	TGTGCCAGCAGCGCAAGGGGCGAGCAGTACTTC	TRBV5-6	11	TRBJ2-7	NA	NA
CASSSRTENTGELFF	TGTGCCAGCAGCTCAAGGACAGAGAACACCGGGGAGCTGTTTTTT	TRBV7-2	15	TRBJ2-2	NA	NA
CASSQDRTSGRGGTDTQYF	TGTGCCAGCAGCCAAGATCGGACTAGCGGGAGAGGTGGCACAGATACGCAGTATTTT	TRBV3-1/TRBV3-2	19	TRBJ2-3	TRBD2	NA
CASSPQGGIQYF	TGTGCCAGCAGCCCGCAGGGCGGCATTCAGTACTTC	TRBV28	12	TRBJ2-4	NA	NA
CASSTTSSGGYEQYF	TGTGCCAGTAGTACTACTTCTAGCGGGGGATACGAGCAGTACTTC	TRBV19	15	TRBJ2-7	TRBD2	NA
CASSERGRETQYF	TGTGCCAGCAGTGAGAGGGGGAGAGAGACCCAGTACTTC	TRBV25-1	13	TRBJ2-5	NA	many
CASSPAWANSPLHF	TGTGCCAGCAGCCCGGCCTGGGCCAATTCACCCCTCCACTTT	TRBV28	14	TRBJ1-6	NA	NA
CASSQENRVWDTQYF	TGCGCCAGCAGCCAAGAGAACAGGGTGTGGGATACGCAGTATTTT	TRBV4-3	15	TRBJ2-3	NA	NA
CASTTGFGGYEQYF	TGTGCCAGCACAACAGGGTTTGGGGGCTACGAGCAGTACTTC	TRBV28	14	TRBJ2-7	NA	NA
CASSIRGGEKLFF	TGTGCCAGTAGTATAAGGGGCGGTGAAAAACTGTTTTTT	TRBV19	13	TRBJ1-4	NA	NA
CASSPGGNEKLFF	TGTGCCAGCAGTCCCGGGGGTAATGAAAAACTGTTTTTT	TRBV3-1/TRBV3-2	13	TRBJ1-4	NA	NA
CASRQGASYEQYF	TGTGCCAGCAGACAGGGGGCCTCCTACGAGCAGTACTTC	TRBV28	13	TRBJ2-7	TRBD1	NA
CASSLFLAGVLAKNIQYF	TGTGCCAGCAGCTTATTCCTGGCGGGAGTCCTAGCCAAAAACATTCAGTACTTC	TRBV7-3	18	TRBJ2-4	TRBD2	NA
CASSSSEYPYEQYF	TGTGCCAGTAGTTCCTCGGAGTACCCGTACGAGCAGTACTTC	TRBV19	14	TRBJ2-7	NA	NA
CASRRGSSYEQYF	TGTGCCAGTAGAAGAGGTTCCTCCTACGAGCAGTACTTC	TRBV19	13	TRBJ2-7	NA	NA
CASSVQARLNYGYTF	TGTGCCAGCAGCGTACAGGCCCGTCTTAACTATGGCTACACCTTC	TRBV7-8	15	TRBJ1-2	NA	NA
CASSDDIQGYLNTEAFF	TGTGCCAGCAGTGACGATATACAGGGCTATCTGAACACTGAAGCTTTCTTT	TRBV6-1	17	TRBJ1-1	NA	NA
CASSAGTSGIIYEQYF	TGTGCCAGCAGTGCCGGGACTAGCGGGATTATTTACGAGCAGTACTTC	TRBV7-6	16	TRBJ2-7	TRBD2	NA
CASSLGTGRNSPLHF	TGTGCCAGCAGCCTAGGGACAGGACGCAATTCACCCCTCCACTTT	TRBV6-5	15	TRBJ1-6	TRBD1	NA
CASSLHPRGGYTF	TGTGCCAGCAGCTTACATCCGCGGGGTGGCTACACCTTC	TRBV7-2	13	TRBJ1-2	NA	NA
CASSVGLVYNEQFF	TGTGCCAGCAGCGTGGGACTAGTCTACAATGAGCAGTTCTTC	TRBV13	14	TRBJ2-1	TRBD2	NA
CASSLGAVEKLFF	TGTGCCAGCAGTCTAGGGGCCGTTGAAAAACTGTTTTTT	TRBV6-2/TRBV6-3	13	TRBJ1-4	NA	NA
CASSAGAGELFF	TGTGCCAGTAGTGCGGGCGCGGGGGAGCTGTTTTTT	TRBV19	12	TRBJ2-2	NA	NA
CASSFVVNTEAFF	TGTGCCAGCAGTTTCGTAGTGAACACTGAAGCTTTCTTT	TRBV27	13	TRBJ1-1	NA	NA
CASSQGSYYEQYF	TGTGCCAGCAGTCAGGGGTCTTACTACGAGCAGTACTTC	TRBV25-1	13	TRBJ2-7	NA	NA
CASSQTPGQGSYEQYF	TGCGCCAGCAGCCAAACACCGGGACAGGGTTCCTACGAGCAGTACTTC	TRBV4-1	16	TRBJ2-7	TRBD1	NA
CASSPVAGPSGQYF	TGTGCCAGCAGCCCCGTAGCGGGACCCTCCGGGCAGTACTTC	TRBV11-2	14	TRBJ2-7	TRBD2	NA
CASSNRDSQYNEQFF	TGTGCCAGCAGCAACCGGGACAGCCAATACAATGAGCAGTTCTTC	TRBV7-9	15	TRBJ2-1	TRBD1	NA
CASSPQGVGEQYF	TGTGCCAGCAGCCCCCAGGGGGTCGGCGAGCAGTACTTC	TRBV3-1/TRBV3-2	13	TRBJ2-7	TRBD1	NA
CASSLGLATYNEQFF	TGTGCCAGCAGTTTAGGACTAGCAACCTACAATGAGCAGTTCTTC	TRBV6-2/TRBV6-3	15	TRBJ2-1	TRBD2	NA
CASSPGTGVGYTF	TGTGCCAGCAGCCCGGGGACAGGGGTGGGCTACACCTTC	TRBV5-4	13	TRBJ1-2	TRBD1	NA
CASSARQGVGAEAFF	TGTGCCAGTAGTGCACGACAGGGGGTCGGAGCTGAAGCTTTCTTT	TRBV19	15	TRBJ1-1	TRBD1	NA
CASSLLSSGANVLTF	TGTGCCAGCAGTTTACTAAGCTCTGGGGCCAACGTCCTGACTTTC	TRBV27	15	TRBJ2-6	NA	NA
CASSLQRETGDTQYF	TGTGCCAGCAGCTTACAGCGGGAGACAGGAGATACGCAGTATTTT	TRBV7-9	15	TRBJ2-3	TRBD2	NA
CATSRDLGQGWHF	TGTGCCACCAGCAGAGATTTGGGGCAAGGATGGCATTTT	TRBV15	13	TRBJ1-5	NA	NA
CASSQTGVSNQPQHF	TGTGCCAGCAGCCAGACAGGGGTCAGCAATCAGCCCCAGCATTTT	TRBV3-1/TRBV3-2	15	TRBJ1-5	TRBD1	NA
CASSLLGWGEGDEQYF	TGTGCCAGCAGTTTATTAGGGTGGGGAGAGGGTGACGAGCAGTACTTC	TRBV28	16	TRBJ2-7	NA	NA
CASSLMSAGADTQYF	TGCGCCAGCAGCTTGATGTCAGCGGGAGCGGATACGCAGTATTTT	TRBV5-1	15	TRBJ2-3	TRBD2	NA
CASSRQGAFYEQYF	TGCGCCAGCAGTCGACAGGGGGCCTTCTACGAGCAGTACTTC	TRBV5-1	14	TRBJ2-7	TRBD1	NA
CASSHTGTSTDTQYF	TGTGCCAGCAGCCACACCGGGACTAGCACAGATACGCAGTATTTT	TRBV3-1/TRBV3-2	15	TRBJ2-3	NA	NA
CASSFGTGDGYTF	TGTGCCAGCAGTTTCGGGACAGGGGACGGCTACACCTTC	TRBV27	13	TRBJ1-2	TRBD1	NA
CASSQDQSFLGNTIYF	TGTGCCAGCAGCCAAGATCAAAGCTTCCTTGGAAACACCATATATTTT	TRBV4-2	16	TRBJ1-3	NA	NA
CASSEAVGGSYEQYF	TGTGCCAGCAGTGAAGCGGTTGGGGGGAGCTACGAGCAGTACTTC	TRBV2	15	TRBJ2-7	NA	once
CASSDQRGVSGEQYF	TGTGCCAGCAGTGATCAGCGGGGGGTTTCAGGCGAGCAGTACTTC	TRBV6-1	15	TRBJ2-7	TRBD2	NA
CASSLAVGGTEAFF	TGTGCCAGCAGCTTAGCGGTAGGGGGTACTGAAGCTTTCTTT	TRBV7-8	14	TRBJ1-1	NA	NA
CASSEKGGGNQPQHF	TGTGCCAGCAGTGAAAAGGGGGGGGGCAATCAGCCCCAGCATTTT	TRBV25-1	15	TRBJ1-5	NA	NA
CASSDGTGGNNEQFF	TGTGCCAGCAGTGACGGGACAGGGGGAAACAATGAGCAGTTCTTC	TRBV6-4	15	TRBJ2-1	TRBD1	NA
CAWIFPGYGYTF	TGTGCCTGGATCTTCCCGGGCTATGGCTACACCTTC	TRBV30	12	TRBJ1-2	NA	NA